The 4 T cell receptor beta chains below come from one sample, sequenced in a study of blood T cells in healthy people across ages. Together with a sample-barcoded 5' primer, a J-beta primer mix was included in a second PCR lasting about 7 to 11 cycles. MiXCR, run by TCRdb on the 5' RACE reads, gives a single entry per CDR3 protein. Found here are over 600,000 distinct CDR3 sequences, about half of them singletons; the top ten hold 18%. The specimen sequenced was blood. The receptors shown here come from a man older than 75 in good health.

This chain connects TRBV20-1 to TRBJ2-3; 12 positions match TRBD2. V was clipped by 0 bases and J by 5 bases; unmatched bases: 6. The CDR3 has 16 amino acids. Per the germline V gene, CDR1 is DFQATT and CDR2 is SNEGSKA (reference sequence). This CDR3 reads CSARDSSGGAEDTQYF. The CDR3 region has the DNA TGCAGTGCTAGAGACTCTAGCGGGGGGGCAGAAGATACGCAGTATTTT.

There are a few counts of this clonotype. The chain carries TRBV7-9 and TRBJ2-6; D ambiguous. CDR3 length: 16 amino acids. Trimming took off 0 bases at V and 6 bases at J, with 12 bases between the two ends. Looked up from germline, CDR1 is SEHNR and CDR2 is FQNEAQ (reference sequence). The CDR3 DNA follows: TGTGCCAGCAGCTTAGCAAGGGATTTGGCGGCCAACGTCCTGACTTTC. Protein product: CASSLARDLAANVLTF.

The CDR3 region is CASSPTERNEKLFF. DNA for the CDR3: TGTGCCAGCAGCCCGACAGAGCGAAATGAAAAACTGTTTTTT. The chain employs TRBV21-1 and TRBJ1-4; the D call of TRBD1 is as the table states it, not checked on the DNA. TRBV21-1 is designated a pseudogene. This CDR3 is built from 14 residues.

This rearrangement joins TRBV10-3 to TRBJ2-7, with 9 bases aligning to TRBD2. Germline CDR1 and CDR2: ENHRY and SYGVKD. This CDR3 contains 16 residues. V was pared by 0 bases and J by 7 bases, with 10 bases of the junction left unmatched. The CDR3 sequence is CAISESTSGSGGEQYF. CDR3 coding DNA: TGTGCCATCAGTGAGTCGACTAGCGGTTCGGGTGGGGAGCAGTACTTC.